This T cell receptor (beta chain) is from a study of neurological immune-mediated disorders. With 10-nucleotide random UMIs included, cDNA was synthesized by 5'RACE. TCRdb analysed the 5' RACE reads with MiXCR anew, one entry per CDR3 protein. This repertoire shows roughly 74,000 distinct CDR3 sequences, 5.2% found once; its top ten account for approximately 7.4%. This clonotype was detected many times. What it binds is unknown. The CDR3 loop spans 17 amino acids. J was trimmed by 6 bases and V by 1 base; bases with no gene match: 10. Study-wide results and limits: There were no CDR3 amino acid sequences shared by expanded clones across subjects, a result suggesting private repertoires in all groups. The multiple sclerosis repertoire cluster lacked an association with any feature, whether clinical or MRI.

Material: PBMCs. The source is a man aged 18 to 30 with multiple sclerosis. This chain connects TRBV12-3 or TRBV12-4 to TRBJ2-1, with TRBD2 identical over 9 bases. Written as DNA, the CDR3 is TGTGCCAGCAGTTTAGAGGGCAGCGGGAGGTTTGGCAATGAGCAGTTCTTC. Protein product: CASSLEGSGRFGNEQFF.